A selection of T cell receptor beta chains follows, all from one sample in a study of cytomegalovirus exposure and HLA in healthy donors. Here immunoSEQ multiplex PCR was the method, and the copy in TCRdb shows in-frame clones only, minus some. The top ten hold 1.8% of the sample, which has 140,000 to 150,000 clones, nearly 10% seen once. Sequencing used PBMCs. These receptors came from a man aged 50 or older in good health and CMV-seronegative. Both conserved end residues are part of each CDR3. The D gene is left open where the match is weak.

j_call: TRBJ1-2; v_call: TRBV5-4; d_call: TRBD1; cdr3_aa: CASSLYRGGNYGYTF
j_call: TRBJ1-2; v_call: TRBV6-5; d_call: NA; cdr3_aa: CASSSTTDSNGYTF
j_call: TRBJ2-2; v_call: TRBV5-8; d_call: NA; cdr3_aa: CASSHGQPLSNTGELFF
j_call: TRBJ1-1; v_call: TRBV9; d_call: TRBD1; cdr3_aa: CASSNGQGIEAFF
j_call: TRBJ2-3; v_call: TRBV2; d_call: TRBD1; cdr3_aa: CARRDRATDTQYF
j_call: TRBJ1-5; v_call: TRBV19; d_call: NA; cdr3_aa: CASSRGPNQPQHF
j_call: TRBJ2-7; v_call: TRBV6-5; d_call: TRBD2; cdr3_aa: CASWSSGPSYEQYF
j_call: TRBJ2-5; v_call: TRBV29-1; d_call: NA; cdr3_aa: CSVGGGSETQYF
j_call: TRBJ2-7; v_call: TRBV28; d_call: NA; cdr3_aa: CASSLGPGAYEQYF
j_call: TRBJ2-2; v_call: TRBV7-2; d_call: TRBD1; cdr3_aa: CASSPSTGWYTGELFF
j_call: TRBJ1-4; v_call: TRBV5-4; d_call: TRBD1; cdr3_aa: CASSWTGGTNEKLFF
j_call: TRBJ1-3; v_call: TRBV30; d_call: NA; cdr3_aa: CAWSVYLQENVLSGNTIYF
j_call: TRBJ2-7; v_call: TRBV7-9; d_call: NA; cdr3_aa: CASSFGTTYEQYF
j_call: TRBJ1-4; v_call: TRBV19; d_call: TRBD1; cdr3_aa: CASSKDRGGEKLFF
j_call: TRBJ1-4; v_call: TRBV19; d_call: NA; cdr3_aa: CASSLTGYEKLFF
j_call: TRBJ2-5; v_call: TRBV19; d_call: TRBD1; cdr3_aa: CASRGQDQETQYF
j_call: TRBJ2-1; v_call: TRBV4-2; d_call: TRBD2; cdr3_aa: CASSQETSGGYGEQFF
j_call: TRBJ1-2; v_call: TRBV29-1; d_call: NA; cdr3_aa: CSVEGGHQGLIYGYTF
j_call: TRBJ1-2; v_call: TRBV6-6; d_call: NA; cdr3_aa: CASSYSGRIRVGYTF
j_call: TRBJ1-5; v_call: TRBV21-1; d_call: NA; cdr3_aa: CASSKGRTGNLSNQPQHF
j_call: TRBJ1-4; v_call: TRBV9; d_call: NA; cdr3_aa: CASSVRQGGEKLFF
j_call: TRBJ1-1; v_call: TRBV10-3; d_call: TRBD1; cdr3_aa: CAISDRDRGTEAFF
j_call: TRBJ2-4; v_call: TRBV5-1; d_call: TRBD1; cdr3_aa: CASSPGGDRGDIQYF
j_call: TRBJ1-1; v_call: TRBV30; d_call: NA; cdr3_aa: CAWGPLGGYSEAFF
j_call: TRBJ1-1; v_call: TRBV5-1; d_call: NA; cdr3_aa: CASKEAPSNTEAFF
j_call: TRBJ2-2; v_call: TRBV28; d_call: NA; cdr3_aa: CASGLSGNTGELFF
j_call: TRBJ2-7; v_call: TRBV21-1; d_call: NA; cdr3_aa: CASSSKRGDNEQYF
j_call: TRBJ2-1; v_call: TRBV9; d_call: TRBD2; cdr3_aa: CASSSRGGRDEQFF
j_call: TRBJ1-6; v_call: TRBV2; d_call: NA; cdr3_aa: CASTTDQAINSPLHF
j_call: TRBJ2-7; v_call: TRBV5-6; d_call: TRBD2; cdr3_aa: CASSLGPAGVPYEQYF
j_call: TRBJ1-4; v_call: TRBV5-1; d_call: TRBD1; cdr3_aa: CASSYGQGAEGEKLFF
j_call: TRBJ1-4; v_call: TRBV2; d_call: NA; cdr3_aa: CASSVAGASTTSEKLFF
j_call: TRBJ1-2; v_call: TRBV7-9; d_call: TRBD1; cdr3_aa: CASSLVGQGADYGYTF
j_call: TRBJ1-5; v_call: TRBV28; d_call: TRBD1; cdr3_aa: CASSFRGGSFGNQPQHF
j_call: TRBJ2-7; v_call: TRBV15; d_call: NA; cdr3_aa: CATSRDGRNEQYF
j_call: TRBJ1-5; v_call: TRBV30; d_call: NA; cdr3_aa: CAWSLFSGNQPQHF
j_call: TRBJ2-3; v_call: TRBV6-6; d_call: NA; cdr3_aa: CASSGPGHRLTDTQYF
j_call: TRBJ2-3; v_call: TRBV7-2; d_call: NA; cdr3_aa: CASSLEGGATSTDTQYF
j_call: TRBJ2-7; v_call: TRBV7-2; d_call: TRBD2; cdr3_aa: CASSPRGGGLAGGTYEQYF
j_call: TRBJ1-1; v_call: TRBV14; d_call: NA; cdr3_aa: CASSQDIRGSEAFF
j_call: TRBJ1-5; v_call: TRBV6-1; d_call: NA; cdr3_aa: CASQTGDNQPQHF
j_call: TRBJ1-5; v_call: TRBV2; d_call: TRBD1; cdr3_aa: CASRDGTGVGQPQHF
j_call: TRBJ1-1; v_call: TRBV2; d_call: NA; cdr3_aa: CASSGIGGNTEAFF
j_call: TRBJ1-2; v_call: TRBV2; d_call: NA; cdr3_aa: CASSVQGGERGYTF
j_call: TRBJ1-5; v_call: TRBV15; d_call: NA; cdr3_aa: CATRESRYSNQPQHF
j_call: TRBJ2-7; v_call: TRBV27; d_call: TRBD2; cdr3_aa: CASSSQVGGRTSYEQYF
j_call: TRBJ2-1; v_call: TRBV5-1; d_call: TRBD2; cdr3_aa: CASRERGGDEQFF
j_call: TRBJ2-1; v_call: TRBV7-9; d_call: NA; cdr3_aa: CASSLNSLLSSYNEQFF
j_call: TRBJ1-1; v_call: TRBV6-5; d_call: TRBD1; cdr3_aa: CASRQGQGLYAFF
j_call: TRBJ2-3; v_call: TRBV19; d_call: TRBD2; cdr3_aa: CASSIAQRGGRDTQYF
j_call: TRBJ2-3; v_call: TRBV7-3; d_call: TRBD1; cdr3_aa: CASSLRTGASTDTQYF